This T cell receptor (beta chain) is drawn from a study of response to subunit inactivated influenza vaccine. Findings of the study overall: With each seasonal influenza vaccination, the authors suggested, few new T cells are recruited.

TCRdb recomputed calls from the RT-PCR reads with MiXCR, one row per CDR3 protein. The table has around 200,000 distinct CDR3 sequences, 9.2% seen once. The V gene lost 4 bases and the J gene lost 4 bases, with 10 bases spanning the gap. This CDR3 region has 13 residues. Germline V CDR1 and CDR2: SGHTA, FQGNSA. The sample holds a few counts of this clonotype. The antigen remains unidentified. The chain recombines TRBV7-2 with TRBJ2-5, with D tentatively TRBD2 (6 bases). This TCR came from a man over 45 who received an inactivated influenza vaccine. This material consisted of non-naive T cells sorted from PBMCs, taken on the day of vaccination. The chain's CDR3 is CASSSRRGETQYF. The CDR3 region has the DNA TGTGCCAGCAGCTCACGGAGGGGAGAGACCCAGTACTTC.